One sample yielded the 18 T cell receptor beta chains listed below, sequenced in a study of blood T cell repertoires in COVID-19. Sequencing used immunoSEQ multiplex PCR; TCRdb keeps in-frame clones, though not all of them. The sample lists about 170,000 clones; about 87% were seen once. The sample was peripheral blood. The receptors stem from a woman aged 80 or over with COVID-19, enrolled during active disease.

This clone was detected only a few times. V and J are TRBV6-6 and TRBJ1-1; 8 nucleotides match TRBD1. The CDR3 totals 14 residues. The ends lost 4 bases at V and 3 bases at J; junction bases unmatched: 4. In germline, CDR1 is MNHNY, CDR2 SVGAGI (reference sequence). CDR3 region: CASSFNRGDTEAFF. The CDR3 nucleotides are TGTGCCAGCAGTTTCAACAGGGGGGACACTGAAGCTTTCTTT.

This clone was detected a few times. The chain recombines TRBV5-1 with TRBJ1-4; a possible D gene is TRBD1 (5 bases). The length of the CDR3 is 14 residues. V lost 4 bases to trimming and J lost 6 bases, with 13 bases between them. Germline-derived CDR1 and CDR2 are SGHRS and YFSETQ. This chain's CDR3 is CASSPKGQDEKLFF. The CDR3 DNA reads TGCGCCAGCAGCCCAAAGGGGCAGGATGAAAAACTGTTTTTT.

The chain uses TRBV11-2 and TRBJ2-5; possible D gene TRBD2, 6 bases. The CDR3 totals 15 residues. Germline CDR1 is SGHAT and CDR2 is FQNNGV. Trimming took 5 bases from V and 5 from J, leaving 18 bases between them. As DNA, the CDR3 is TGTGCCAGCAGCCTAGTGGCGGGAAGCCGGGAGACCCAGTACTTC. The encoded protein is CASSLVAGSRETQYF.

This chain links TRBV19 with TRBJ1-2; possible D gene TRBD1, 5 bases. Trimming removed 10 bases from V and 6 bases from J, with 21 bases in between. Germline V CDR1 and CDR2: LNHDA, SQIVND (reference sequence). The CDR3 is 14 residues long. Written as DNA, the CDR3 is TGTGCCACCCTCCTGGTCGGAGGGGATCATGGCTACACCTTC. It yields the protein CATLLVGGDHGYTF.

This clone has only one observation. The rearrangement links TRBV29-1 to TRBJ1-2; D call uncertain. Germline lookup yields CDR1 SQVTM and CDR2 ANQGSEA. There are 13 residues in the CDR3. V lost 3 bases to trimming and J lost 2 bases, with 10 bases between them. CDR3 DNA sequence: TGCAGCGTTGACGAGTCCCTAAACTATGGCTACACCTTC. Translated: CSVDESLNYGYTF.

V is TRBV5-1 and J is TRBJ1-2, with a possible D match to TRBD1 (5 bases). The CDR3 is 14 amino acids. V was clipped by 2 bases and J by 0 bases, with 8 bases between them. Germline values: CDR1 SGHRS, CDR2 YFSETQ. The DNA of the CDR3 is TGCGCCAGCAGCTTAGACAGTGCTAACTATGGCTACACCTTC. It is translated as CASSLDSANYGYTF.

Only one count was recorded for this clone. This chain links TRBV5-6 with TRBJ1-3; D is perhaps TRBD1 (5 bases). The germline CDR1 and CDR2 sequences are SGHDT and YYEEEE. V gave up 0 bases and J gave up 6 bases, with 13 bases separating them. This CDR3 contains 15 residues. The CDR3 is CASSLARDYKNTIYF. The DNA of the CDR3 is TGTGCCAGCAGCTTGGCCAGGGATTACAAAAACACCATATATTTT.

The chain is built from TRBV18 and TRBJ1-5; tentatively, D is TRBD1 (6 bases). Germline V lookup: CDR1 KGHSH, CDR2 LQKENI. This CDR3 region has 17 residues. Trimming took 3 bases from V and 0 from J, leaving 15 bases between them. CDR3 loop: CASSPTGHGNSNQPQHF. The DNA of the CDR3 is TGTGCCAGCTCACCTACGGGACACGGTAATAGCAATCAGCCCCAGCATTTT.

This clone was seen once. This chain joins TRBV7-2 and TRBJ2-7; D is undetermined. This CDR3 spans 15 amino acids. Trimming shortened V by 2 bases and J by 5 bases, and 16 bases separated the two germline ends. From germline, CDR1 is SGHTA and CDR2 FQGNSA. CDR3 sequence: CASSLFGQPGDEQYF. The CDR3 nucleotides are TGTGCCAGCAGCTTATTTGGTCAGCCAGGTGACGAGCAGTACTTC.

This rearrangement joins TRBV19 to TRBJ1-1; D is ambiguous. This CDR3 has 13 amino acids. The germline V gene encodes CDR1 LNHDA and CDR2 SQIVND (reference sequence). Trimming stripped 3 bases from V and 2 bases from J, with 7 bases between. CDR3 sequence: CASSMVDNTEAFF. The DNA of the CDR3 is TGTGCCAGTAGTATGGTAGATAACACTGAAGCTTTCTTT.

The DNA for the CDR3 is TGTGCCAGCAGCCCTAGCGGGAGAGCGCAGTATTTT. It yields the protein CASSPSGRAQYF. The chain links TRBV3-1 (or the pseudogene TRBV3-2) to TRBJ2-3, with 10 positions matching TRBD2. The trim removed 4 bases at V and 10 bases at J, leaving 2 bases unmatched. CDR3 length: 12 residues. Germline CDR1 and CDR2: LGHDT and YNNKEL (reference sequence).

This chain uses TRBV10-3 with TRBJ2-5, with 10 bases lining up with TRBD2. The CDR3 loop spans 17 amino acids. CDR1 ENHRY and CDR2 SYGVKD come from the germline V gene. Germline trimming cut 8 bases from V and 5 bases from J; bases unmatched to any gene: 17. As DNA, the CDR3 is TGTGCCATCGCGTCGGCTAGCGGGAGCAGGGGGTTGGAGACCCAGTACTTC. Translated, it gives CAIASASGSRGLETQYF.

The CDR3 loop is CASSFGTGGGYTF. In DNA form, the CDR3 reads TGTGCCAGCAGCTTTGGGACAGGGGGTGGCTACACCTTC. J is TRBJ1-2 and V is TRBV5-6; 11 bases are a match to TRBD1. Germline V CDR1 and CDR2: SGHDT, YYEEEE. The CDR3 length is 13 residues. Losses at the gene ends were 2 bases for V and 7 bases for J; bases not matched to a gene: 1. The complete variable domain, with remaining parts taken from reference TRBV5-6 and TRBJ1-2, reads DAGVTQSPTHLIKTRGQQVTLRCSPKSGHDTVSWYQQALGQGPQFIFQYYEEEERQRGNFPDRFSGHQFPNYSSELNVNALLLGDSALYLCASSFGTGGGYTFGSGTRLTVV.

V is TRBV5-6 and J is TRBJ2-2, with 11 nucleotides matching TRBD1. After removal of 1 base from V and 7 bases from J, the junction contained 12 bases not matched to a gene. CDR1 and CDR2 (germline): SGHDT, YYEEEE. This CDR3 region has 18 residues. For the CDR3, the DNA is TGTGCCAGCAGCTTGTTTGGAGGCGGACAGGGGGCTAACGGGGAGCTGTTTTTT. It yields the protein CASSLFGGGQGANGELFF.

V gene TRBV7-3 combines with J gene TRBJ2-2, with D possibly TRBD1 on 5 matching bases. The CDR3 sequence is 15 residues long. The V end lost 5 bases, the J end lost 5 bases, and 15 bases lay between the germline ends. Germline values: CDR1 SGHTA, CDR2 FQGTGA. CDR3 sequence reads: CASSAAGKATGELFF. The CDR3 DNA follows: TGTGCCAGCAGCGCAGCAGGGAAGGCGACCGGGGAGCTGTTTTTT.

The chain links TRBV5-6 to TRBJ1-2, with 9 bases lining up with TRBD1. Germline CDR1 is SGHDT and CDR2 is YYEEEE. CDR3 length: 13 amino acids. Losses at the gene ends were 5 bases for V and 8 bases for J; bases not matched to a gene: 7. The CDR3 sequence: CASSLQGAKGYTF. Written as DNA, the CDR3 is TGTGCCAGCAGTTTACAGGGGGCGAAAGGCTACACCTTC. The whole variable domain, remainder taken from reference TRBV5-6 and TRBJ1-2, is DAGVTQSPTHLIKTRGQQVTLRCSPKSGHDTVSWYQQALGQGPQFIFQYYEEEERQRGNFPDRFSGHQFPNYSSELNVNALLLGDSALYLCASSLQGAKGYTFGSGTRLTVV.

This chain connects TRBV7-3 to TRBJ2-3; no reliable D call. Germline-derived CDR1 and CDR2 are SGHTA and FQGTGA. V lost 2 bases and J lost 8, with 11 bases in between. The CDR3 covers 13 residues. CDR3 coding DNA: TGTGCCAGCAGCTTAGAAACAGTTAGTACGCAGTATTTT. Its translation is CASSLETVSTQYF.

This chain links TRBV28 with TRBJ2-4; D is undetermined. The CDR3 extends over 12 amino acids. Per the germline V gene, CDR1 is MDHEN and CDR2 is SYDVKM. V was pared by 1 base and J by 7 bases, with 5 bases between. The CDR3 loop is CASSLYGNIQYF. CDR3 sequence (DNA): TGTGCCAGCAGTTTATACGGTAACATTCAGTACTTC. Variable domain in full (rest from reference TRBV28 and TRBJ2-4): DVKVTQSSRYLVKRTGEKVFLECVQDMDHENMFWYRQDPGLGLRLIYFSYDVKMKEKGDIPEGYSVSREKKERFSLILESASTNQTSMYLCASSLYGNIQYFGAGTRLSVL.